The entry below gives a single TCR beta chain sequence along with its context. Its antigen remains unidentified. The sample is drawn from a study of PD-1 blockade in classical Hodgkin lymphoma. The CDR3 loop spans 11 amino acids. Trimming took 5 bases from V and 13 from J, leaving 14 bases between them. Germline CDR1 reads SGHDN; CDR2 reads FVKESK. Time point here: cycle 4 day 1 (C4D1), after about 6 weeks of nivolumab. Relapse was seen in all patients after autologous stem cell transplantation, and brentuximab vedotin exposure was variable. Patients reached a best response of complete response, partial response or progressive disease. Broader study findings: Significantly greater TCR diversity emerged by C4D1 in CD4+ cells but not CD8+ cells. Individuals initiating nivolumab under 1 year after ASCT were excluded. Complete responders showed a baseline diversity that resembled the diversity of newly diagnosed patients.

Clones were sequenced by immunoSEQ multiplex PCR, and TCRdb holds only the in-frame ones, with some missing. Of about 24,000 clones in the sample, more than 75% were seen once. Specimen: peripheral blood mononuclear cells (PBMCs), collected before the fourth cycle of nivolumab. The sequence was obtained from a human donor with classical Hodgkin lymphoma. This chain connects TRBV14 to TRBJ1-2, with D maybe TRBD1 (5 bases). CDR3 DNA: TGTGCCAGCAGCGAACTACAGGTTCCCACCTTC. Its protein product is CASSELQVPTF.